The rows below give T cell receptor beta chains drawn from one sample of a study of blood T cell repertoires in COVID-19. Some clones are missing from TCRdb's copy, which holds only in-frame ones; the method was immunoSEQ multiplex PCR. The sample yields tens of thousands of clones, around three quarters seen once. Sequencing was carried out using peripheral blood. The receptors originated from a woman between 65 and 79 years old with acute or convalescent COVID-19. Both conserved end residues are part of each CDR3. A D gene is named only where the DNA matches it firmly. Some rows mark clone size as missing; the rest say once, few, many or name a class of expanded clone.

TRBJ2-7 | TRBV5-1 | TRBD2 | 15 | . | CASRTLAGGSNEQYF | TGCGCCAGCAGGACTCTAGCGGGAGGGTCAAACGAGCAGTACTTC
TRBJ2-2 | TRBV28 | TRBD2 | 16 | . | CASSLVASGGSGELFF | TGTGCCAGCAGTTTGGTTGCTAGCGGGGGGTCCGGGGAGCTGTTTTTT
TRBJ1-6 | TRBV25-1 | TRBD1 | 14 | . | CASRAGTENSPLHF | TGTGCCAGCAGAGCCGGGACAGAAAATTCACCCCTCCACTTT
TRBJ1-1 | TRBV9 | TRBD1 | 15 | . | CASSVDRGSVTEAFF | TGTGCCAGCAGCGTTGACAGGGGTTCGGTCACTGAAGCTTTCTTT
TRBJ1-4 | TRBV19 | TRBD1 | 14 | . | CASTTGGPNEKLFF | TGTGCCAGTACCACAGGGGGACCTAATGAAAAACTGTTTTTT
TRBJ1-2 | TRBV19 | . | 15 | . | CASSIDRGSVVGYTF | TGTGCCAGTAGTATAGATCGGGGGTCGGTGGTTGGCTACACCTTC
TRBJ1-5 | TRBV7-6 | . | 16 | few | CASSPVVTRDIQPQHF | TGTGCCAGCAGCCCTGTCGTTACCAGGGACATTCAGCCCCAGCATTTT
TRBJ2-3 | TRBV5-1 | TRBD1 | 13 | . | CASSFRGRDTQYF | TGCGCCAGCAGCTTTAGGGGGCGGGATACGCAGTATTTT
TRBJ1-1 | TRBV2 | . | 14 | . | CASRETELNTEAFF | TGTGCCAGCAGGGAGACAGAATTGAACACTGAAGCTTTCTTT
TRBJ2-1 | TRBV5-6 | TRBD2 | 16 | . | CASSLRTSGRVGEQFF | TGTGCCAGCAGCTTAAGGACTAGCGGGAGGGTAGGAGAGCAGTTCTTC
TRBJ1-5 | TRBV4-3 | . | 14 | . | CASSQGSSNQPQHF | TGCGCCAGCAGCCAGGGGAGTAGCAATCAGCCCCAGCATTTT
TRBJ2-7 | TRBV5-1 | . | 15 | . | CASSPEGGWGYEQYF | TGCGCCAGCAGCCCCGAAGGGGGTTGGGGCTACGAGCAGTACTTC
TRBJ1-1 | TRBV20-1 | . | 11 | . | CSAVPGSEAFF | TGCAGTGCCGTACCAGGTAGTGAAGCTTTCTTT
TRBJ1-5 | TRBV30 | . | 13 | . | CAWNPDSNQPQHF | TGTGCCTGGAACCCAGATAGCAATCAGCCCCAGCATTTT
TRBJ1-6 | TRBV2 | TRBD1 | 16 | . | CASTGTGGSYNSPLHF | TGTGCCAGCACCGGGACAGGGGGCTCCTATAATTCACCCCTCCACTTT
TRBJ2-5 | TRBV4-3 | TRBD2 | 14 | . | CASSKASGRETQYF | TGCGCCAGCAGCAAGGCTAGCGGGAGGGAGACCCAGTACTTC
TRBJ1-3 | TRBV7-2 | . | 15 | . | CASSSGSYSGNTIYF | TGTGCCAGCAGCTCCGGGTCTTACTCTGGAAACACCATATATTTT
TRBJ2-5 | TRBV14 | . | 14 | . | CASSQETFSGTQYF | TGTGCCAGCAGCCAAGAGACCTTCTCGGGGACCCAGTACTTC
TRBJ2-1 | TRBV28 | . | 12 | . | CASSLTSSEQFF | TGTGCCAGCAGTTTAACTAGCAGTGAGCAGTTCTTC